The 15 T cell receptor beta chains listed next were all sequenced from one sample in a study of PD-1 blockade in classical Hodgkin lymphoma. Indicated time point: cycle 4 day 1 (C4D1), after six to seven weeks of nivolumab. Every patient had relapsed following autologous stem cell transplantation, and cohorts differed in brentuximab vedotin exposure. The method was immunoSEQ multiplex PCR; TCRdb's version includes in-frame clones alone and lacks a portion of them. The sample comprises 100,000 or so clones, about nine tenths of which are singletons, and around a fifth rests with the top ten. Sample: peripheral blood mononuclear cells (PBMCs), taken before the fourth cycle of nivolumab. These receptors all stem from a human donor with classical Hodgkin lymphoma.

This clone was observed once. The rearrangement joins TRBV27 to TRBJ2-5, with D unresolved. From germline, CDR1 is MNHEY and CDR2 SMNVEV (reference sequence). The ends were cut back, 1 base at V and 2 bases at J, with 11 bases in the middle. The CDR3 consists of 15 residues. CDR3 loop: CASSLLKQHQETQYF. DNA of the CDR3: TGTGCCAGCAGTTTATTGAAGCAGCATCAAGAGACCCAGTACTTC.

The V gene is TRBV30, the J gene TRBJ1-1; possible D gene TRBD1, 6 bases. The CDR3 runs 12 residues. CDR1 and CDR2 (germline): GTSNPN, SVGIG (reference sequence). Deletions cut 0 bases from V and 8 bases from J, with 10 bases between. The CDR3 protein is CAWSVRRGEAFF. The CDR3 nucleotides read TGTGCCTGGAGTGTACGGAGGGGGGAAGCTTTCTTT.

This rearrangement joins TRBV27 to TRBJ2-7, with TRBD2 as a possible D gene (7 bases). Germline-derived CDR1 and CDR2 are MNHEY and SMNVEV (reference sequence). Trimming took 3 bases from V and 3 from J, leaving 18 bases between them. The CDR3 length is 16 residues. CDR3 amino acids: CASSFLPGEGDYEQYF. For the CDR3, the DNA is TGTGCCAGCAGTTTCCTCCCAGGGGAGGGTGACTACGAGCAGTACTTC.

This clone occurred once. The CDR3 reads CASTQYSEKLFF. In DNA form, the CDR3 reads TGTGCCAGTACCCAGTATTCTGAAAAACTGTTTTTT. The rearrangement joins TRBV19 to TRBJ1-4, with D unclear. CDR1 and CDR2 (germline): LNHDA, SQIVND (reference sequence). Trimming stripped 7 bases from V and 7 bases from J, with 10 bases between. The CDR3 length is 12 residues.

This rearrangement joins TRBV19 to TRBJ2-3; perhaps TRBD2 as D (6 bases). Trimming took off 9 bases at V and 1 base at J, with 11 bases between the two ends. Germline loops: CDR1 LNHDA, CDR2 SQIVND (reference sequence). The CDR3 covers 13 residues. The CDR3: CASRGTRTDTQYF. In DNA form, the CDR3 reads TGTGCCAGCCGCGGGACCCGCACAGATACGCAGTATTTT.

This clone was found once. In DNA form, the CDR3 reads TGCAGCGTTGAAGACGGTTTCAACTATGGCTACACCTTC. Protein: CSVEDGFNYGYTF. The chain is built from TRBV29-1 and TRBJ1-2, with unresolved D. The CDR3 contains 13 residues. V was pared by 0 bases and J by 2 bases, with 7 bases between. The germline V gene has CDR1 SQVTM and CDR2 ANQGSEA.

In this sample, this clone turned up once. The chain recombines TRBV4-2 with TRBJ1-1, with unresolved D. This CDR3 region has 15 residues. Germline V gene sequence: CDR1 LGHNA, CDR2 YNFKEQ. The V and J ends lost 0 bases and 6 bases respectively, with 14 bases between them. CDR3 sequence: CASSQDGSREAEAFF. DNA for the CDR3: TGTGCCAGCAGCCAAGATGGTTCGCGGGAGGCTGAAGCTTTCTTT.

The chain's CDR3 is CAISESGRGAGELFF. The CDR3, as DNA: TGTGCCATCAGTGAGTCTGGCAGGGGGGCCGGGGAGCTGTTTTTT. The chain uses TRBV10-3 and TRBJ2-2; possible D gene TRBD1, 7 bases. The CDR3 has 15 amino acids. Germline assignment: CDR1 ENHRY and CDR2 SYGVKD. Trimming left V 0 bases short and J 6 bases short, with 11 bases between.

This chain uses TRBV15 with TRBJ1-5, with 9 bases aligning to TRBD1. J lost 5 bases, V lost 4 bases, and 6 bases had no gene match. Germline CDR1 and CDR2: LNHNV and YYDKDF (reference sequence). CDR3 length equals 15 residues. The CDR3 DNA follows: TGTGCCACCAGCACAACGTACAGGGGGCATCAGCCCCAGCATTTT. It encodes CATSTTYRGHQPQHF.

A few counts support this clone. V gene TRBV5-1 combines with J gene TRBJ1-6, with 9 nucleotides matching TRBD1. This CDR3 contains 15 residues. CDR1 and CDR2 (germline): SGHRS, YFSETQ. J gave up 8 bases and V 7 bases, and 10 bases lay outside the gene matches. The CDR3 DNA reads TGCGCCAGCGTCCTTGGCACAGGGGGCGATTCACCCCTCCACTTT. It yields the protein CASVLGTGGDSPLHF.

J is TRBJ2-1 and V is TRBV18; no clear D gene. The CDR3 has 13 amino acids. Germline V gene sequence: CDR1 KGHSH, CDR2 LQKENI. The V and J ends lost 3 bases and 9 bases respectively, with 12 bases between them. The CDR3 loop is CASSPADAFEQFF. The CDR3 DNA reads TGTGCCAGCTCACCGGCCGATGCCTTTGAGCAGTTCTTC.

The chain recombines TRBV27 with TRBJ1-5; 8 bases align to TRBD1. With V trimmed by 8 bases and J by 4 bases, 10 bases remained unmatched. Germline-derived CDR1 and CDR2 are MNHEY and SMNVEV (reference sequence). The CDR3 sequence is 15 residues long. The CDR3 coding sequence is TGTGCCAGCCGAAGCACGGACAGGGTGAATCAGCCCCAGCATTTT. Amino acid sequence: CASRSTDRVNQPQHF.

This chain links TRBV6-1 with TRBJ2-1; 8 bases line up with TRBD1. CDR1 MNHNS and CDR2 SASEGT come from the germline V gene. CDR3 length equals 16 residues. V shed 4 bases, J shed 4 bases, and the junction held 9 bases outside the gene matches. Here the CDR3 DNA reads TGTGCCAGCAGTGGGGCCGCCGGACAGGGTTACAATGAGCAGTTCTTC. It yields the protein CASSGAAGQGYNEQFF.

The V call is TRBV12-5, the J call TRBJ1-4; D is uncertain. Looked up from germline, CDR1 is LGHNT and CDR2 is FRNRAP. CDR3 length: 16 amino acids. V lost 0 bases and J lost 0, with 8 bases in between. CDR3 sequence reads: CASGLVLHSTNEKLFF. CDR3 bases: TGTGCTAGTGGTTTGGTACTACATTCAACTAATGAAAAACTGTTTTTT.

This clone was recorded once. The rearrangement links TRBV28 to TRBJ1-1; perhaps TRBD1 as D (5 bases). There are 13 residues in the CDR3. V was trimmed by 4 bases and J by 4 bases, leaving 10 bases between them. Per germline, CDR1 MDHEN and CDR2 SYDVKM. Here the CDR3 reads CASSWGPSTEAFF. As DNA, the CDR3 is TGTGCCAGCAGTTGGGGCCCCAGCACTGAAGCTTTCTTT.